Shown below are 26 T cell receptor beta chains from a single sample sequenced in a study of cytomegalovirus exposure and HLA in healthy donors. The primer mix had 60 Vbeta and 13 Jbeta primers. TCRdb's copy holds only in-frame clones and misses some; the assay was immunoSEQ multiplex PCR. Among roughly 190,000 clones listed, roughly 60% were seen once. Sample: PBMCs. The receptor source for this set is a man aged 35-49 years in good health and CMV-seronegative.

This chain links TRBV19 with TRBJ1-1; D might be TRBD1 (5 bases). Germline values: CDR1 LNHDA, CDR2 SQIVND (reference sequence). V was cut by 3 bases and J by 4 bases, with 9 bases left in between. The CDR3 contains 13 residues. In nucleotides, the CDR3 is TGTGCCAGTAGTATGACAGTAGTCACTGAAGCTTTCTTT. Encoded protein: CASSMTVVTEAFF.

The chain uses TRBV5-1 and TRBJ2-2; the match to TRBD2 covers 7 bases. There are 16 residues in the CDR3. CDR1 SGHRS and CDR2 YFSETQ come from the germline V gene. V was pared by 0 bases and J by 4 bases, with 6 bases of the junction left unmatched. The CDR3, as DNA: TGCGCCAGCAGCTTGGTGCCTAGCGGTGGCACCGGGGAGCTGTTTTTT. This sequence encodes CASSLVPSGGTGELFF.

The V gene is TRBV19, the J gene TRBJ2-2; a possible D gene is TRBD2 (5 bases). The germline CDR1 and CDR2 sequences are LNHDA and SQIVND (reference sequence). The CDR3 has 18 residues. V shed 3 bases and J shed 3 bases, with 20 bases lying between them. DNA for the CDR3: TGTGCCAGTAGTATCGGAGCGGCCTCGATAACGGACACCGGGGAGCTGTTTTTT. Residues: CASSIGAASITDTGELFF.

V usage is TRBV6-5 and J usage is TRBJ2-1, with TRBD1 as a possible D gene (7 bases). The germline gives CDR1 MNHEY, CDR2 SVGAGI. V was cut by 5 bases and J by 0 bases, with 11 bases left in between. The CDR3 is 15 residues long. This chain's CDR3 is CASSAGQSSYNEQFF. CDR3 DNA sequence: TGTGCCAGCAGTGCGGGACAGAGCTCCTACAATGAGCAGTTCTTC.

This clone was recorded a few times. The chain carries TRBV6-1 and TRBJ2-1, with 8 bases fitting TRBD2. The junction had 2 bases not matched to a gene; V was cut back by 3 bases and J by 1 base. The CDR3 length is 15 residues. Germline CDR1 MNHNS, CDR2 SASEGT. The DNA of the CDR3 is TGTGCCAGCAGTGACAGCGGGAGTTCCTACAATGAGCAGTTCTTC. Translating gives CASSDSGSSYNEQFF.

The chain joins TRBV30 to TRBJ2-5; possible D gene TRBD2, 6 bases. The J call is in doubt because the DNA end fits TRBJ2-7 better. The germline V gene has CDR1 GTSNPN and CDR2 SVGIG (reference sequence). The CDR3 totals 15 residues. The CDR3 DNA follows: TGTGCCTGGGCCGGAGGGCAGGGAGTTCTTTCCGAGCAGTACTTC. It codes for CAWAGGQGVLSEQYF.

This clone has a handful of counts. The V and J genes are TRBV4-1 and TRBJ2-7, with 11 bases matching TRBD1. V lost 1 base, J lost 5 bases, and 13 bases stayed unmatched. CDR3 size: 18 residues. Germline V gene sequence: CDR1 MGHRA, CDR2 YSYEKL. CDR3 in DNA: TGCGCCAGCAGCCAAGGGGGACAGGGGGTTATTTCCCGCCACGAGCAGTACTTC. This codes for CASSQGGQGVISRHEQYF.

This clone was seen a handful of times. V usage is TRBV6-4 and J usage is TRBJ1-6; 11 bases line up with TRBD1. There are 17 residues in the CDR3. The germline gives CDR1 MRHNA, CDR2 SNTAGT. V was pared by 6 bases and J by 7 bases, with 11 bases of the junction left unmatched. The CDR3, as DNA: TGTGCCAGCAGGGCCGGGACAGGGGGGGCCGCAAATTCACCCCTCCACTTT. Its translation: CASRAGTGGAANSPLHF.

The table lists this clone with a few counts. The chain combines TRBV9 with TRBJ2-7, with 8 bases identical to TRBD2. The CDR3 extends over 14 amino acids. Germline values: CDR1 SGDLS, CDR2 YYNGEE. Losses at the gene ends were 1 base for V and 2 bases for J; bases not matched to a gene: 2. This CDR3 is CASSVLAGPYEQYF. In DNA form, the CDR3 reads TGTGCCAGCAGCGTACTAGCGGGCCCCTACGAGCAGTACTTC.

This clone was recorded once. The V gene is TRBV6-6, the J gene TRBJ1-4; D is unresolved. The CDR3 has 16 amino acids. Trimming pared 0 bases from V and 8 bases from J, leaving 16 bases between. Looked up from germline, CDR1 is MNHNY and CDR2 is SVGAGI (reference sequence). DNA for the CDR3: TGTGCCAGCAGTTACTCGGGTGGGGAGGGTCGGGAAAAACTGTTTTTT. Translating gives CASSYSGGEGREKLFF.

The chain joins TRBV11-2 to TRBJ2-5, with TRBD1 matching 8 bases. Trimming cost V 2 bases and J 5 bases; bases outside gene matches: 13. The germline V gene has CDR1 SGHAT and CDR2 FQNNGV. The CDR3 length is 17 residues. The CDR3 nucleotides are TGTGCCAGCAGCTTAAGGGGACCAGGGGGCGGAGGGGAGACCCAGTACTTC. This sequence encodes CASSLRGPGGGGETQYF.

This clone has only one observation. V gene TRBV6-6 combines with J gene TRBJ1-5; the D gene is possibly TRBD1 (5 bases). This CDR3 has 16 residues. V dropped 5 bases and J dropped 2 bases, with 16 bases sitting between them. Germline V CDR1 and CDR2: MNHNY, SVGAGI (reference sequence). CDR3 region: CASSVPTGGRNQPQHF. CDR3 DNA: TGTGCCAGCAGTGTACCAACCGGGGGTCGCAATCAGCCCCAGCATTTT.

The chain carries TRBV7-8 and TRBJ2-7, with TRBD1 matching 9 bases. This CDR3 spans 15 amino acids. Trimming cost V 2 bases and J 4 bases; bases outside gene matches: 6. Germline loops: CDR1 SGHVS, CDR2 FQNEAQ. CDR3 nucleotides: TGTGCCAGCAGCTTAACCGGGACAGGGTATTACGAGCAGTACTTC. Its protein product is CASSLTGTGYYEQYF. The variable domain in full, completed from reference TRBV7-8 and TRBJ2-7, reads GAGVSQSPRYKVAKRGQDVALRCDPISGHVSLFWYQQALGQGPEFLTYFQNEAQLDKSGLPSDRFFAERPEGSVSTLKIQRTQQEDSAVYLCASSLTGTGYYEQYFGPGTRLTVT.

The J gene is TRBJ2-6, the V gene TRBV5-4; 11 nucleotides match TRBD1. V dropped 4 bases and J dropped 0; count of bases not matched to a gene: 6. The CDR3 totals 18 residues. Per the germline V gene, CDR1 is SGHNT and CDR2 is YYREEE (reference sequence). Here the CDR3 DNA reads TGTGCCAGCAGCCGGCCCGGGACAGGGGGCTCTGGGGCCAACGTCCTGACTTTC. It encodes CASSRPGTGGSGANVLTF.

The chain is built from TRBV10-3 and TRBJ2-1; TRBD2 aligns across 8 bases. V was pared by 7 bases and J by 6 bases, with 11 bases of the junction left unmatched. The CDR3 consists of 15 residues. CDR1 and CDR2 (germline): ENHRY, SYGVKD. The CDR3: CAIKNPAGVSNEQFF. In DNA, the CDR3 is TGTGCCATCAAAAATCCAGCGGGAGTTAGCAATGAGCAGTTCTTC.

CDR3 loop: CSVEGLAGGSNRFFSTDTQYF. The CDR3 DNA is TGCAGCGTCGAGGGACTAGCGGGGGGCTCGAACCGTTTTTTTAGCACAGATACGCAGTATTTT. This chain links TRBV29-1 with TRBJ2-3; TRBD2 aligns across 15 bases. Germline V CDR1 and CDR2: SQVTM, ANQGSEA. J lost 0 bases, V lost 6 bases, and 19 bases had no gene match. The CDR3 runs 21 residues.

The chain is built from TRBV6-9 and TRBJ2-3; the match to TRBD1 covers 7 bases. CDR1 MNHGY and CDR2 SVAAGI come from the germline V gene. V lost 6 bases to trimming and J lost 5 bases; unmatched junction nucleotides: 14. CDR3 length: 16 amino acids. The CDR3 nucleotides are TGTGCCAGCAGGACTCCCGGGACAGATATTGTAGATACGCAGTATTTT. It codes for CASRTPGTDIVDTQYF.

This clone has more than one count but fewer than ten. V usage is TRBV11-2 and J usage is TRBJ2-1; 11 bases fit TRBD2. Germline assignment: CDR1 SGHAT and CDR2 FQNNGV. This CDR3 has 16 residues. V lost 5 bases and J lost 3; bases outside the gene matches: 6. This CDR3 is CASSKLAGALYNEQFF. CDR3 DNA: TGTGCCAGCAGCAAACTAGCGGGGGCCCTCTACAATGAGCAGTTCTTC.

This clone was detected a few times. V gene TRBV29-1 combines with J gene TRBJ2-5, with TRBD2 matching 8 bases. The CDR3 is made up of 14 amino acids. Germline values: CDR1 SQVTM, CDR2 ANQGSEA. The junction had 8 bases not matched to a gene; V was cut back by 4 bases and J by 4 bases. The CDR3 is CSVVPAGAGETQYF. CDR3 sequence (DNA): TGCAGCGTTGTTCCAGCGGGGGCGGGAGAGACCCAGTACTTC.

The genes are TRBV5-6 and TRBJ1-5, with 9 positions matching TRBD1. The CDR3 totals 14 residues. From germline, CDR1 is SGHDT and CDR2 YYEEEE. The junction had 3 bases not matched to a gene; V was cut back by 2 bases and J by 6 bases. CDR3 region: CASSFRQGGQPQHF. For the CDR3, the DNA is TGTGCCAGCAGCTTTCGACAGGGGGGTCAGCCCCAGCATTTT. Full variable domain (rest looked up from reference TRBV5-6 and TRBJ1-5): DAGVTQSPTHLIKTRGQQVTLRCSPKSGHDTVSWYQQALGQGPQFIFQYYEEEERQRGNFPDRFSGHQFPNYSSELNVNALLLGDSALYLCASSFRQGGQPQHFGDGTRLSIL.

This chain connects TRBV29-1 to TRBJ2-2, with 7 bases matching TRBD1. Unmatched junction bases numbered 5, after V lost 5 bases and J lost 2 bases. The CDR3 consists of 14 residues. CDR1 and CDR2 (germline): SQVTM, ANQGSEA. In nucleotides, the CDR3 is TGCAGCGTTCTCCGGGACAGAAACACCGGGGAGCTGTTTTTT. Protein product: CSVLRDRNTGELFF.

The rearrangement links TRBV20-1 to TRBJ1-1; perhaps TRBD1 as D (5 bases). The CDR3 is 11 residues long. Germline V lookup: CDR1 DFQATT, CDR2 SNEGSKA (reference sequence). V lost 3 bases and J 4 bases, leaving 6 bases between the germline ends. In DNA, the CDR3 is TGCAGTGCTAGTAGGGGCACTGAAGCTTTCTTT. It encodes CSASRGTEAFF.

The V and J genes are TRBV15 and TRBJ2-7; TRBD1 aligns across 10 bases. Losses at the gene ends were 1 base for V and 3 bases for J; bases not matched to a gene: 3. Per germline, CDR1 LNHNV and CDR2 YYDKDF (reference sequence). The CDR3 is made up of 15 amino acids. The CDR3 is CATSRGGTGDYEQYF. CDR3 coding DNA: TGTGCCACCAGCAGAGGAGGGACAGGGGACTACGAGCAGTACTTC.

This clone was observed a handful of times. The V gene is TRBV6-1, the J gene TRBJ1-1, with 7 bases fitting TRBD1. The CDR3 runs 13 residues. Trimming cost V 10 bases and J 5 bases; bases outside gene matches: 10. From germline, CDR1 is MNHNS and CDR2 SASEGT. As DNA, the CDR3 is TGTGCCACCGGACCGACAGGGTTAACTGAAGCTTTCTTT. This codes for CATGPTGLTEAFF.

This clone turned up a few times. The CDR3 nucleotides are TGTGCCAGCACCACGGGACTAGCCCCCTACGAGCAGTACTTC. It specifies CASTTGLAPYEQYF. The chain couples TRBV7-9 to TRBJ2-7; 9 bases agree with TRBD2. J lost 2 bases, V lost 7 bases, and 6 bases had no gene match. This CDR3 is 14 amino acids long. Germline CDR1 SEHNR, CDR2 FQNEAQ (reference sequence).

This clone was seen more than once but under ten times. The chain joins TRBV11-2 to TRBJ1-4, with 8 bases fitting TRBD1. Looked up from germline, CDR1 is SGHAT and CDR2 is FQNNGV. CDR3 length equals 15 residues. V lost 1 base to trimming and J lost 8 bases; unmatched junction nucleotides: 6. The CDR3 DNA is TGTGCCAGCAGCTTAGTCAGGGGGCAATGGGAAAAACTGTTTTTT. Translating it yields CASSLVRGQWEKLFF.